These T cell receptor beta chains were read from a single sample in a study of blood T cell repertoires in COVID-19. Generated by immunoSEQ multiplex PCR, the TCRdb table keeps only in-frame clones and is missing some. Altogether about 200,000 clones are present, around 81% being singletons, with the ten largest covering less than 6%. Sequencing was performed on peripheral blood. These receptors were obtained from a woman between 70 and 85 years old with acute or convalescent COVID-19. CDR3s include the opening cysteine and the closing phenylalanine or tryptophan. Fields, in order: CDR3 protein, J gene, CDR3 length, V gene.

cdr3_aa: CASRTSGSRETQYF; j_call: TRBJ2-5; cdr3_length: 14; v_call: TRBV28
cdr3_aa: CASSLGAGNSGNTIYF; j_call: TRBJ1-3; cdr3_length: 16; v_call: TRBV11-3
cdr3_aa: CASSVGGSGGNTGELFF; j_call: TRBJ2-2; cdr3_length: 17; v_call: TRBV10-1
cdr3_aa: CATTQGPGNQPQHF; j_call: TRBJ1-5; cdr3_length: 14; v_call: TRBV19
cdr3_aa: CASSIGTAYEQYF; j_call: TRBJ2-7; cdr3_length: 13; v_call: TRBV19
cdr3_aa: CASRRTGDTGELFF; j_call: TRBJ2-2; cdr3_length: 14; v_call: TRBV7-9
cdr3_aa: CASSGSPDSSYEQYF; j_call: TRBJ2-7; cdr3_length: 15; v_call: TRBV9
cdr3_aa: CASSTPAGGPVGIYEQYF; j_call: TRBJ2-7; cdr3_length: 18; v_call: TRBV28
cdr3_aa: CASSWGTRENIQYF; j_call: TRBJ2-4; cdr3_length: 14; v_call: TRBV7-2
cdr3_aa: CASSVGLAGPSEQYF; j_call: TRBJ2-7; cdr3_length: 15; v_call: TRBV9
cdr3_aa: CASSFQGAFNYGYTF; j_call: TRBJ1-2; cdr3_length: 15; v_call: TRBV3-1/TRBV3-2
cdr3_aa: CASSLTRWETQYF; j_call: TRBJ2-5; cdr3_length: 13; v_call: TRBV12-3/TRBV12-4
cdr3_aa: CASRSGTDNSPLHF; j_call: TRBJ1-6; cdr3_length: 14; v_call: TRBV5-1
cdr3_aa: CASSRDKLAKNIQYF; j_call: TRBJ2-4; cdr3_length: 15; v_call: TRBV28
cdr3_aa: CAISVRGITDTQYF; j_call: TRBJ2-3; cdr3_length: 14; v_call: TRBV10-3
cdr3_aa: CASSLLSANTGELFF; j_call: TRBJ2-2; cdr3_length: 15; v_call: TRBV5-4
cdr3_aa: CASSLGGQRYGYTF; j_call: TRBJ1-2; cdr3_length: 14; v_call: TRBV28
cdr3_aa: CASSIIAGANVLTF; j_call: TRBJ2-6; cdr3_length: 14; v_call: TRBV19
cdr3_aa: CASSTTGYEQYF; j_call: TRBJ2-7; cdr3_length: 12; v_call: TRBV6-6
cdr3_aa: CASSLAGIPEKLFF; j_call: TRBJ1-4; cdr3_length: 14; v_call: TRBV5-4
cdr3_aa: CASSLLRVRGNQPQHF; j_call: TRBJ1-5; cdr3_length: 16; v_call: TRBV7-8
cdr3_aa: CASSKIILEMKAGYTF; j_call: TRBJ1-2; cdr3_length: 16; v_call: TRBV21-1
cdr3_aa: CASSFSVLETQYF; j_call: TRBJ2-5; cdr3_length: 13; v_call: TRBV7-2
cdr3_aa: CASSATHGDEQFF; j_call: TRBJ2-1; cdr3_length: 13; v_call: TRBV2
cdr3_aa: CSVRTDHSNQPQHF; j_call: TRBJ1-5; cdr3_length: 14; v_call: TRBV29-1
cdr3_aa: CASSLTIFQFF; j_call: TRBJ2-1; cdr3_length: 11; v_call: TRBV7-9
cdr3_aa: CASSQDGARSYNEQFF; j_call: TRBJ2-1; cdr3_length: 16; v_call: TRBV7-9
cdr3_aa: CAWRQRYSYEQYF; j_call: TRBJ2-7; cdr3_length: 13; v_call: TRBV30
cdr3_aa: CSVVTGGYTF; j_call: TRBJ1-2; cdr3_length: 10; v_call: TRBV29-1
cdr3_aa: CASSASGFGTEAFF; j_call: TRBJ1-1; cdr3_length: 14; v_call: TRBV6-5
cdr3_aa: CASSPMAGSNQPQHF; j_call: TRBJ1-5; cdr3_length: 15; v_call: TRBV18
cdr3_aa: CASSSLAGVMSDEQFF; j_call: TRBJ2-1; cdr3_length: 16; v_call: TRBV7-9
cdr3_aa: CASSLTAGQSYNEQFF; j_call: TRBJ2-1; cdr3_length: 16; v_call: TRBV11-2
cdr3_aa: CASSTLSTGANEQFF; j_call: TRBJ2-1; cdr3_length: 15; v_call: TRBV4-2
cdr3_aa: CAISESTRDSEAFF; j_call: TRBJ1-1; cdr3_length: 14; v_call: TRBV10-3
cdr3_aa: CASRRWEETQYF; j_call: TRBJ2-5; cdr3_length: 12; v_call: TRBV7-2
cdr3_aa: CASSPMGHTDTQYF; j_call: TRBJ2-3; cdr3_length: 14; v_call: TRBV18
cdr3_aa: CASSPRDSYGYTF; j_call: TRBJ1-2; cdr3_length: 13; v_call: TRBV6-6
cdr3_aa: CASSPLDRNQPQHF; j_call: TRBJ1-5; cdr3_length: 14; v_call: TRBV18